This entry lists 8 T cell receptor beta chains sequenced from one sample in a study of T cell responses to AZD1222 COVID-19 vaccine. Repertoires were generated with immunoSEQ multiplex PCR, while TCRdb's copy carries only in-frame clones and drops some. The sample consists of approximately 110,000 clones, about 85% of them appearing once. Sequencing was performed on peripheral blood, taken on day 0 of AZD1222 vaccination. The receptors originated from an adult in good health.

In DNA, the CDR3 is TGTGCCAGCAGTTCGAGACAGGGGTTTTTTCTTAGTTCACCCCTCCACTTT. Translated, it gives CASSSRQGFFLSSPLHF. The chain employs TRBV27 and TRBJ1-6; TRBD1 agrees at 8 bases. Germline CDR1 reads MNHEY; CDR2 reads SMNVEV (reference sequence). The CDR3 covers 17 residues. V was pared by 4 bases and J by 9 bases, with 14 bases of the junction left unmatched.

A single count supports this clone. This chain connects TRBV7-9 to TRBJ1-1; D gene unclear. The CDR3 consists of 13 residues. Trimming shortened V by 4 bases and J by 6 bases, and 12 bases separated the two germline ends. Germline CDR1 reads SEHNR; CDR2 reads FQNEAQ (reference sequence). The CDR3 loop is CASSSISAAEAFF. For the CDR3, the DNA is TGTGCCAGCAGCTCCATATCAGCCGCTGAAGCTTTCTTT.

The CDR3, as DNA: TGCAGTGCTAGTAGGGACACCAGCCGAGCCAGCGGATCCGAGCAGTACTTC. This translates into CSASRDTSRASGSEQYF. This chain links TRBV20-1 with TRBJ2-7; D is perhaps TRBD1 (6 bases). Germline loops: CDR1 DFQATT, CDR2 SNEGSKA (reference sequence). The CDR3 covers 17 residues. The germline V and J ends were trimmed by 3 bases and 6 bases, with 27 bases remaining between them.

This clone was counted once. This chain links TRBV12-5 with TRBJ1-1; unclear D gene. Germline CDR1 reads LGHNT; CDR2 reads FRNRAP. V was cut by 1 base and J by 6 bases, with 6 bases left in between. The CDR3 covers 12 residues. The CDR3 spells CASGLGFAEAFF. The CDR3 nucleotides read TGTGCTAGTGGTTTGGGTTTCGCTGAAGCTTTCTTT.

This clone was found once. The chain is built from TRBV6-5 and TRBJ1-2; D is undetermined. Germline V lookup: CDR1 MNHEY, CDR2 SVGAGI. The V gene lost 0 bases and the J gene lost 8 bases, with 10 bases spanning the gap. This CDR3 is 13 amino acids long. Here the CDR3 DNA reads TGTGCCAGCAGTTACTCGGCGGGGAGAGGCTACACCTTC. As protein: CASSYSAGRGYTF.

V gene TRBV6-5 combines with J gene TRBJ2-5; no firm D call. The CDR3 is 15 residues long. With 2 bases removed from V and 9 bases from J, the gap between germline ends came to 19 bases. Germline V CDR1 and CDR2: MNHEY, SVGAGI. The CDR3: CASSYEPYSVKAQYF. The DNA of the CDR3 is TGTGCCAGCAGTTACGAACCATATTCCGTGAAGGCCCAGTACTTC.

This clone has only a few counts. The chain carries TRBV18 and TRBJ1-2, with no clear D. Germline values: CDR1 KGHSH, CDR2 LQKENI. V was cut by 6 bases and J by 8 bases, with 19 bases left in between. This CDR3 contains 14 residues. CDR3 DNA sequence: TGTGCCAGCTCGGAACGGTCCGACTACTGGGGCTACACCTTC. It is translated as CASSERSDYWGYTF.

V is TRBV11-3 and J is TRBJ2-2, with D unclear. The CDR3 is 15 residues long. V lost 4 bases, J lost 2 bases, and 11 bases lay in between. From germline, CDR1 is SGHNT and CDR2 YENEEA. CDR3 loop: CASSSGPSNTGELFF. The CDR3 region has the DNA TGTGCCAGCAGCTCGGGCCCCTCAAACACCGGGGAGCTGTTTTTT.